This TCR beta chain is from a study of identifying expanded T cells in peripheral blood. Study results and limitations: Across healthy donors, higher total template counts meant significantly greater roughly 2-week count variance. Technical replicates showed approximately 1.2 changed clones; two weeks approximately 15; four weeks 19.

Measured with immunoSEQ multiplex PCR; TCRdb has only the in-frame clones, and not every one. The top ten hold 15% to 20% of the sample, which has 58,000 or so clones, around 83% seen once. This CDR3 is 14 amino acids long. Per germline, CDR1 SEHNR and CDR2 FQNEAQ (reference sequence). Trimming left V 4 bases short and J 7 bases short, with 13 bases between. Concerning this clone itself: The target antigen is unknown.

Collection occurred without any documented infections or immune events in donors. The specimen was blood. The clonotype was recovered from a person between 18 and 69 years old in good health. The chain combines TRBV7-9 with TRBJ1-4; tentatively, D is TRBD1 (6 bases). The CDR3 coding sequence is TGTGCCAGCAGCTCAGGCGGGGGGCGTGAAAAACTGTTTTTT. Amino acids: CASSSGGGREKLFF.